Given below is one T cell receptor beta chain in context. Its cognate antigen is unknown. This specimen belongs to a study of cytomegalovirus exposure and HLA in healthy donors. The PCR made use of 60 Vbeta and 13 Jbeta primers. TCRdb's table, derived via immunoSEQ multiplex PCR, lists solely in-frame clones and lacks some. The top ten hold roughly a tenth of the sample, which has around 200,000 clones, around four fifths seen once. Study results and caveats: Confirmation was obtained in vitro that three CMV-associated chains are specific for CMV antigens.

Trimming took 4 bases from V and 0 from J; bases not matched to a gene: 9. The CDR3 sequence is 17 residues long. CDR1 and CDR2 (germline): SGHRS, YFSETQ. The sample comprised PBMCs. This rearrangement joins TRBV5-1 to TRBJ2-7; 11 nucleotides align to TRBD2. The TCR was taken from a woman aged 45 to 65 in good health and CMV-seropositive. The CDR3 protein is CASSTRTSGPNSYEQYF. CDR3 in DNA: TGCGCCAGCAGCACTCGGACTAGCGGGCCTAACTCCTACGAGCAGTACTTC.